Presented here are 12 T cell receptor beta chains from one specimen sequenced in a study of human T cells and chemical hapten exposure (dated by TCRdb to 2020 to 2023). The protocol used for the library was RACE. The sequencer listed for this sample is NextSeq 500. TCRdb trimmed public reads at Q25 via fastp, called clones via MiXCR and kept in-frame beta chains. Here each entry gathers all rows of one CDR3 protein and keeps the most common genes and DNA. The sample table shows tens of thousands of distinct CDR3 sequences, and 10% are seen once. The biggest ten clones account for around 7% of the sample. Reading the label with the study, this specimen's time point is: patch test 2, 6 weeks after DPC sensitization. Interpreted using the paper, the treatment or condition label stands for: therapeutic diphenylcyclopropenone sensitization with weekly scalp DPC. The specimen comprised whole blood, sampled in connection with sensitization to the hapten diphenylcyclopropenone (DPC). These receptors all come from a woman between 45 and 60 years old with alopecia areata. Some clones in this sample may be carry-over from other donors' samples.

The V call is TRBV7-9, the J call TRBJ2-5; D is undetermined. Germline CDR1 and CDR2: SEHNR and FQNEAQ (reference sequence). V gave up 5 bases and J gave up 2 bases, with 12 bases separating them. The CDR3 spans 14 residues. The CDR3 loop reads CASSPQGRQETQYF. CDR3 sequence (DNA): TGTGCCAGCAGCCCTCAAGGGCGGCAAGAGACCCAGTACTTC.

This chain links TRBV6-5 with TRBJ2-3; 11 bases line up with TRBD2. Germline V CDR1 and CDR2: MNHEY, SVGAGI. The CDR3 is 16 amino acids. The trim removed 4 bases at V and 1 base at J, leaving 4 bases unmatched. The CDR3 nucleotides read TGTGCCAGCAGTTGGCTACTAGCGGGGGGCACAGATACGCAGTATTTT. It is translated as CASSWLLAGGTDTQYF.

At least ten counts were recorded for this clonotype. V gene TRBV3-1 combines with J gene TRBJ1-4; 8 nucleotides line up with TRBD1. The CDR3 sequence is 17 residues long. The germline V gene has CDR1 LGHDT and CDR2 YNNKEL (reference sequence). V lost 0 bases, J lost 8 bases, and 11 bases stayed unmatched. This chain's CDR3 is CASSQEPGQAFLEKLFF. The CDR3 coding sequence is TGTGCCAGCAGCCAAGAGCCGGGACAGGCGTTTCTCGAAAAACTGTTTTTT.

This clonotype was detected many times. The chain is built from TRBV6-5 and TRBJ2-7; 12 bases match TRBD2. J lost 5 bases, V lost 6 bases, and 5 bases had no gene match. Germline assignment: CDR1 MNHEY and CDR2 SVGAGI. CDR3 length: 14 amino acids. The CDR3: CASRTSGRMHEQYF. CDR3 bases: TGTGCCAGCAGAACTAGCGGGAGGATGCACGAGCAGTACTTC.

This clonotype was recorded at least ten times. The genes are TRBV21-1 and TRBJ1-4. TRBV21-1 is listed as a pseudogene. The CDR3 extends over 18 amino acids. The CDR3 DNA reads TGTGCCAGCAGCAAAACGGACCGAATAGGCGAGAGAAATGAAAAACTGTTTTTT. It translates to CASSKTDRIGERNEKLFF.

V gene TRBV11-2 combines with J gene TRBJ2-7; TRBD2 agrees at 16 bases. The CDR3 runs to 18 residues. The V gene's germline CDR1 is SGHAT and CDR2 FQNNGV. The trim removed 5 bases at V and 0 bases at J, leaving 7 bases unmatched. The CDR3 DNA reads TGTGCCAGCAGCCCCGGGGGACTAGCGGGAGGGAGCTCCTACGAGCAGTACTTC. Amino acids: CASSPGGLAGGSSYEQYF.

The chain uses TRBV6-2 or TRBV6-3 and TRBJ2-7; D gene uncertain. V lost 2 bases and J 2 bases, leaving 4 bases between the germline ends. Germline values: CDR1 MNHEY, CDR2 SVGEGT. The CDR3 is 12 amino acids. This chain's CDR3 is CASSYPPYEQYF. The CDR3 nucleotides are TGTGCCAGCAGTTACCCACCCTACGAGCAGTACTTC.

This clonotype was detected ten times or more. The chain uses TRBV12-3 or TRBV12-4 and TRBJ1-1; D gene ambiguous. Trimming took off 4 bases at V and 2 bases at J, with 8 bases between the two ends. CDR3 length: 13 amino acids. CDR3 residues: CASSYAVNTEAFF. CDR3 sequence (DNA): TGTGCCAGCAGTTATGCGGTAAACACTGAAGCTTTCTTT.

This clonotype was observed at least ten times. V and J are TRBV20-1 and TRBJ2-1; TRBD2 is a possible D gene (6 bases). The ends were cut back, 6 bases at V and 5 bases at J, with 11 bases in the middle. The CDR3 contains 12 residues. Germline-derived CDR1 and CDR2 are DFQATT and SNEGSKA (reference sequence). The CDR3 DNA sequence: TGCAGTGCATATAGCGGACACAATGAGCAGTTCTTC. Translating it yields CSAYSGHNEQFF.

This clonotype was seen ten or more times. This chain connects TRBV29-1 to TRBJ2-1, with 10 bases fitting TRBD2. Germline CDR1 SQVTM, CDR2 ANQGSEA. This CDR3 is built from 12 residues. Trimming at V came to 2 bases and at J to 14 bases, leaving 6 bases not matched to a gene. In nucleotides, the CDR3 is TGCAGCGTTGAATTCCTAGCGGGAGCCAAGTTCTTC. Amino acids: CSVEFLAGAKFF.

This clonotype occurred many times. The chain joins TRBV5-1 to TRBJ1-1, with 8 nucleotides matching TRBD1. CDR1 is SGHRS, CDR2 YFSETQ, per germline. The CDR3 is made up of 17 amino acids. V gave up 0 bases and J gave up 0 bases; unmatched junction bases: 7. CDR3 in amino acids: CASSLGTGIFMNTEAFF. The CDR3 DNA sequence: TGCGCCAGCAGCTTGGGGACAGGGATATTCATGAACACTGAAGCTTTCTTT.

This clonotype was counted at least ten times. The V call is TRBV3-1, the J call TRBJ2-7; perhaps TRBD2 as D (6 bases). The CDR3 is made up of 14 amino acids. Between the trimmed V and J ends, which lost 4 bases and 5 bases, there was a span of 15 bases. The V gene's germline CDR1 is LGHDT and CDR2 YNNKEL (reference sequence). The CDR3 coding sequence is TGTGCCAGCAGCCGCTGGGACTCATCGGACGAGCAGTACTTC. It codes for CASSRWDSSDEQYF.